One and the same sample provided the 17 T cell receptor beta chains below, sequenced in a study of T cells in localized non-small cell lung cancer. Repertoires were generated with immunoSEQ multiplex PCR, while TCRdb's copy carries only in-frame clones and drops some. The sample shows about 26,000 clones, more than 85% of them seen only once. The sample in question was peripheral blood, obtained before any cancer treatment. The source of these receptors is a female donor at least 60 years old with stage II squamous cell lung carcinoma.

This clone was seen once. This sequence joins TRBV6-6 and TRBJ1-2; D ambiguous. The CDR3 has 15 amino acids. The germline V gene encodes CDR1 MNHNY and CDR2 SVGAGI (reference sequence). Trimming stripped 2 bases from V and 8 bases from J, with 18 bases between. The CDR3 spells CASSYEAPEVGGYTF. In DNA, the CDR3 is TGTGCCAGCAGTTACGAGGCTCCGGAGGTGGGAGGCTACACCTTC.

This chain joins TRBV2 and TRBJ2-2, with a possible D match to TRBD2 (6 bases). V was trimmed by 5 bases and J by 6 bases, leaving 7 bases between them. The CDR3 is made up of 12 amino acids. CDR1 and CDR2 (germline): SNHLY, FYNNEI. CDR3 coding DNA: TGTGCCAGCAGTTGGGGGGCCGGGGAGCTGTTTTTT. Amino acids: CASSWGAGELFF.

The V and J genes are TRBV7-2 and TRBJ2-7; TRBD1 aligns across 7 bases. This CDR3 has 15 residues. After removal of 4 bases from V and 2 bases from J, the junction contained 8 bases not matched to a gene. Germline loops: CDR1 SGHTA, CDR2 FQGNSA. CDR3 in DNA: TGTGCCAGCAGCTCAGCAGGGGGTACTACCTACGAGCAGTACTTC. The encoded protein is CASSSAGGTTYEQYF.

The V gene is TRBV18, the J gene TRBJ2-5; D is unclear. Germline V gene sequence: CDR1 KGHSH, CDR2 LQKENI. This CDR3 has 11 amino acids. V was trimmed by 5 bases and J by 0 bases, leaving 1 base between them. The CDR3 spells CASSDQETQYF. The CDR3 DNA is TGTGCCAGCTCAGACCAAGAGACCCAGTACTTC.

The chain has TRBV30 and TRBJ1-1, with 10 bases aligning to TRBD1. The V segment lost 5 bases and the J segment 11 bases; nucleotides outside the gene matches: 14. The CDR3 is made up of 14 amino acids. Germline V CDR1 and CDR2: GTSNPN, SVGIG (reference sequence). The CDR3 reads CAWRRDRGSRVAFF. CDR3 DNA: TGTGCCTGGCGCCGGGACAGGGGATCTAGGGTCGCTTTCTTT.

The CDR3 is CASSEHQGGYGYTF. The CDR3 DNA sequence: TGTGCCAGCAGCGAACATCAGGGTGGGTATGGCTACACCTTC. The chain couples TRBV5-4 to TRBJ1-2; D possibly corresponds to TRBD1 (5 bases). Germline values: CDR1 SGHNT, CDR2 YYREEE (reference sequence). V gave up 4 bases and J gave up 5 bases, with 15 bases separating them. This CDR3 has 14 residues.

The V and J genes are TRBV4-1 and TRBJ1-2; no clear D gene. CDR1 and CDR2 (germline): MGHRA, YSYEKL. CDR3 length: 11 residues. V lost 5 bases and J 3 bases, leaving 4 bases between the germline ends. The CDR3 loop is CASSGYYGYTF. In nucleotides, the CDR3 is TGCGCCAGCAGCGGATACTATGGCTACACCTTC.

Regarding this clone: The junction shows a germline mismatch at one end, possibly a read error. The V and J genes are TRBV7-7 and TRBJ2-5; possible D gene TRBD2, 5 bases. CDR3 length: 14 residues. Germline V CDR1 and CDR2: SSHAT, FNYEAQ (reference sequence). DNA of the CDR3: TGTGCTAGCAGCTTAGAGGGCTCAATGGAGACCCAGTACTTC. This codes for CASSLEGSMETQYF.

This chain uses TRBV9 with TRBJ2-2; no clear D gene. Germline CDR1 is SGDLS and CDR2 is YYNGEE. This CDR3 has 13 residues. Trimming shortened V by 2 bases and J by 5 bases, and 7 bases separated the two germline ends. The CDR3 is CASSVEGTGELFF. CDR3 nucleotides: TGTGCCAGCAGCGTTGAAGGTACCGGGGAGCTGTTTTTT.

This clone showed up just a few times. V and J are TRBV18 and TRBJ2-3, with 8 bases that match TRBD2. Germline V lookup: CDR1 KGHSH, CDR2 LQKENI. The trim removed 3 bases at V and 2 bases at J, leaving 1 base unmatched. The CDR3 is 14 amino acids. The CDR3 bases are TGTGCCAGCTCACCTAGCGGGGCCACAGATACGCAGTATTTT. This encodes CASSPSGATDTQYF.

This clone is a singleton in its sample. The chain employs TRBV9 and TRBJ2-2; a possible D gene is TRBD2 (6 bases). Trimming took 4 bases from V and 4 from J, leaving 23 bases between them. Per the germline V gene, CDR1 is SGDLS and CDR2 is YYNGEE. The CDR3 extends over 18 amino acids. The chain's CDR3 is CASSPHVGGRGSTGELFF. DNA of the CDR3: TGTGCCAGCAGCCCCCATGTCGGGGGTAGGGGAAGCACCGGGGAGCTGTTTTTT.

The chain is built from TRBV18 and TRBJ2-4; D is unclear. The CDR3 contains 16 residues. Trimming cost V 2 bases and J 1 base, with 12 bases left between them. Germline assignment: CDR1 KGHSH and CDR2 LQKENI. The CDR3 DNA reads TGTGCCAGCTCACCAACACTGGGGTTCGCCAAAAACATTCAGTACTTC. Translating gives CASSPTLGFAKNIQYF.

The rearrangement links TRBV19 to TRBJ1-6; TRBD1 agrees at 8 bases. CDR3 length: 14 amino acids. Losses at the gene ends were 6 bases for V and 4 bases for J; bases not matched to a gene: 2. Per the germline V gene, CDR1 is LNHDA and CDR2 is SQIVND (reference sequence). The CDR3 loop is CASSRTGYNSPLHF. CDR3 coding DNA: TGTGCCAGTAGCAGGACAGGGTATAATTCACCCCTCCACTTT.

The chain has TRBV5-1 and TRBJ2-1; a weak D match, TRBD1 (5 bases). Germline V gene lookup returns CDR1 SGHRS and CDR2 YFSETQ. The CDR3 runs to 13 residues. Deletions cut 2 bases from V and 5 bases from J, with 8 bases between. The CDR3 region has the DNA TGCGCCAGCAGCTTAGGCAGGGACAATGAGCAGTTCTTC. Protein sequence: CASSLGRDNEQFF.

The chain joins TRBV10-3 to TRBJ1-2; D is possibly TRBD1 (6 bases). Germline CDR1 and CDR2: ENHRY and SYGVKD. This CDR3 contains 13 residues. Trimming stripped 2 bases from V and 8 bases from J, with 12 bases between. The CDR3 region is CAISEKGGFGYTF. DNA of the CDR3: TGTGCCATCAGTGAGAAGGGGGGCTTCGGCTACACCTTC.

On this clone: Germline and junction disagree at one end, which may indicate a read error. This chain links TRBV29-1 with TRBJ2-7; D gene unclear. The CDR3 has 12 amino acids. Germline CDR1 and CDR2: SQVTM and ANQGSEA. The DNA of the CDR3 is TGCAGCGTTGATGTCGGAACCTACGGGCAGTACTTC. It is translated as CSVDVGTYGQYF.

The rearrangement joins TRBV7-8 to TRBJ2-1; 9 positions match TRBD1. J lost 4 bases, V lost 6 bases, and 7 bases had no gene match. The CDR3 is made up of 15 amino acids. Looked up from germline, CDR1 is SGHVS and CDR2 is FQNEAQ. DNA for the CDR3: TGTGCCAGCAGTCCCCGACAGGGGGTTTACAATGAGCAGTTCTTC. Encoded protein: CASSPRQGVYNEQFF.